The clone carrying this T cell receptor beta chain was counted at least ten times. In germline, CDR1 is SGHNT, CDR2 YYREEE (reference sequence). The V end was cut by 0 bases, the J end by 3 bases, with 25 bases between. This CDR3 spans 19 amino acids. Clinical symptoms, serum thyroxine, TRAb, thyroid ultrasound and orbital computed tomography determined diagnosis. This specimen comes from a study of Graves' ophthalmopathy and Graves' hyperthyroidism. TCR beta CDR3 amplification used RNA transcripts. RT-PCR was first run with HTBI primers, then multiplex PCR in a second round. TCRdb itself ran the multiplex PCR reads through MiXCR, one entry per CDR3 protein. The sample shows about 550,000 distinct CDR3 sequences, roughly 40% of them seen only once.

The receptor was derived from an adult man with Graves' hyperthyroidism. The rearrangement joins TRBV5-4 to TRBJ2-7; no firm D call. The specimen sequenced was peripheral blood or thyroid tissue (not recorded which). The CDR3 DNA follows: TGTGCCAGCAGCTTGGAGGCAGGACGCTCGACTCTCCTCCGCTACGAGCAGTACTTC. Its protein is CASSLEAGRSTLLRYEQYF.